These 2 T cell receptor beta chains were all obtained from the same sample, sequenced in a study of cytomegalovirus exposure and HLA in healthy donors. The PCR was carried out with 60 Vbeta primers and 13 Jbeta primers. Clones were read by immunoSEQ multiplex PCR, and TCRdb kept only the in-frame ones, dropping some. The data contain approximately 150,000 clones, around 80% of them singletons. The specimen was PBMCs. Every receptor here comes from a woman aged 25 to 45 in good health and CMV-seronegative.

V and J are TRBV6-4 and TRBJ1-1, with D possibly being TRBD1 (6 bases). The CDR3 spans 14 residues. V lost 5 bases, J lost 1 base, and 11 bases lay in between. The germline V gene encodes CDR1 MRHNA and CDR2 SNTAGT. The CDR3 loop is CASSPQGRNTEAFF. DNA for the CDR3: TGTGCCAGCAGTCCACAGGGCAGGAACACTGAAGCTTTCTTT.

This sequence joins TRBV7-9 and TRBJ2-1, with D possibly being TRBD1 (6 bases). V lost 5 bases and J 5 bases, leaving 22 bases between the germline ends. Germline V gene lookup returns CDR1 SEHNR and CDR2 FQNEAQ (reference sequence). The CDR3 consists of 17 residues. The CDR3 DNA sequence: TGTGCCAGCAGCAAATCTTACAGGGCCTCCCTTAACAATGAGCAGTTCTTC. Its translation is CASSKSYRASLNNEQFF.